The sequence of this TCR beta chain was determined in a study of blood T cells in healthy people across ages. Study-level information: About one barcoded beta molecule per two T cells was captured by template switching.

The CDR3 has 11 residues. CDR1 and CDR2 from the germline V gene are DFQATT and SNEGSKA (reference sequence). Trimming cost V 6 bases and J 5 bases, with 10 bases left between them. Using a J-beta primer mix together with a sample-barcoded 5' primer, a second PCR was run for about 6 to 12 cycles. One entry per CDR3 protein results from TCRdb running MiXCR on the 5' RACE reads. The sample has about a million distinct CDR3 sequences, roughly 50% seen once. The TCR comes from a woman in her sixties in good health. The sequencing input was blood. This sequence joins TRBV20-1 and TRBJ2-5; no reliable D call. In DNA form, the CDR3 reads TGCAGTGCCAGAAAAGGGGAGACCCAGTACTTC. Amino acid sequence: CSARKGETQYF.